These 23 T cell receptor beta chains originate from one sample sequenced in a study of blood T cell repertoires in COVID-19. Repertoires were generated with immunoSEQ multiplex PCR, while TCRdb's copy carries only in-frame clones and drops some. The sample holds some 700,000 clones, approximately 90% seen once. Sequencing used peripheral blood. Receptor source: a woman under 30 with acute or convalescent COVID-19.

V usage is TRBV27 and J usage is TRBJ2-7; D is possibly TRBD2 (5 bases). Per germline, CDR1 MNHEY and CDR2 SMNVEV (reference sequence). The V end was cut by 2 bases, the J end by 3 bases, with 17 bases between. The CDR3 length is 16 residues. The CDR3 nucleotides are TGTGCCAGCAGTTTAATCTCTCTGGGGAGAAACTACGAGCAGTACTTC. It yields the protein CASSLISLGRNYEQYF.

The chain recombines TRBV9 with TRBJ2-7; TRBD2 matches at 12 bases. CDR1 and CDR2 (germline): SGDLS, YYNGEE. The CDR3 is 14 amino acids. Germline trimming cut 4 bases from V and 4 bases from J; bases unmatched to any gene: 3. The CDR3 loop is CASSPTSGGYEQYF. The DNA for the CDR3 is TGTGCCAGCAGCCCGACTAGCGGGGGTTACGAGCAGTACTTC.

The chain is built from TRBV7-8 and TRBJ1-5; D perhaps matches TRBD1 (6 bases). V lost 5 bases, J lost 4 bases, and 15 bases lay in between. CDR1 is SGHVS, CDR2 FQNEAQ, per germline. CDR3 length: 15 residues. CDR3 DNA: TGTGCCAGCAGCCAACACAGGGTTCAGAATCAGCCCCAGCATTTT. Encoded protein: CASSQHRVQNQPQHF.

The rearrangement joins TRBV4-1 to TRBJ1-4; TRBD1 is a possible D gene (5 bases). The length of the CDR3 is 14 residues. Germline CDR1 is MGHRA and CDR2 is YSYEKL. The germline V and J ends were trimmed by 8 bases and 4 bases, with 14 bases remaining between them. The CDR3 sequence is CASRETVNNEKLFF. The CDR3 coding sequence is TGCGCCAGCCGTGAGACAGTGAATAATGAAAAACTGTTTTTT.

The rearrangement uses TRBV27 and TRBJ1-6, with 7 positions matching TRBD1. The germline V gene encodes CDR1 MNHEY and CDR2 SMNVEV (reference sequence). This CDR3 is built from 14 residues. After removal of 4 bases from V and 10 bases from J, the junction contained 7 bases not matched to a gene. The CDR3 reads CASSSGTVLSPLHF. Here the CDR3 DNA reads TGTGCCAGCAGTTCCGGGACAGTTCTATCACCCCTCCACTTT.

The V call is TRBV9, the J call TRBJ1-2; D is possibly TRBD1 (5 bases). The CDR3 is made up of 15 amino acids. V lost 3 bases and J 7 bases, leaving 19 bases between the germline ends. The V gene's germline CDR1 is SGDLS and CDR2 YYNGEE. DNA of the CDR3: TGTGCCAGCAGCGAGGACCCCAGGGTCTCGGGTGGCTACACCTTC. It encodes CASSEDPRVSGGYTF.

The chain joins TRBV6-2 or TRBV6-3 to TRBJ1-5, with TRBD1 identical over 8 bases. The germline V gene encodes CDR1 MNHEY and CDR2 SVGEGT. This CDR3 is built from 16 residues. Trimming cost V 4 bases and J 5 bases; bases outside gene matches: 10. This CDR3 is CASSSSRTGRDQPQHF. In DNA, the CDR3 is TGTGCCAGCAGTTCGTCGCGGACAGGGCGCGATCAGCCCCAGCATTTT.

The J gene is TRBJ2-7, the V gene TRBV23-1, with 7 bases identical to TRBD2. TRBV23-1 is known as an ORF, though its function is uncertain. V dropped 4 bases and J dropped 0; count of bases not matched to a gene: 12. The CDR3 has 17 amino acids. DNA for the CDR3: TGCGCCAGCAGTCGCCCGACGGGAGGAGACTACTCCTACGAGCAGTACTTC. Translated: CASSRPTGGDYSYEQYF.

Regarding this clone: Since a much larger clone is just one base distant, this may be a read error. The chain joins TRBV6-5 to TRBJ2-7; D might be TRBD2 (6 bases). The CDR3 contains 14 residues. Looked up from germline, CDR1 is MNHEY and CDR2 is SVGAGI. Trimming took off 2 bases at V and 0 bases at J, with 8 bases between the two ends. Here the CDR3 reads CASSYRGTSYEQYF. The CDR3 DNA sequence: TGTGCCAGCAGTTACCGGGGGACCTCCTACGAGCAGTACTTC.

In regard to this clone: The sample holds other DNA sequences that translate to the same CDR3. V is TRBV5-1 and J is TRBJ1-2, with 9 bases lining up with TRBD1. This CDR3 region has 14 residues. Trimming took 5 bases from V and 4 from J; bases not matched to a gene: 6. The V gene's germline CDR1 is SGHRS and CDR2 YFSETQ. The CDR3 nucleotides are TGCGCCAGCAGTGCGGGGACAGGGAGCTATGGCTACACCTTC. The encoded protein is CASSAGTGSYGYTF.

The gene calls are TRBV5-5 and TRBJ2-3; perhaps TRBD2 as D (6 bases). Between the trimmed V and J ends, which lost 2 bases and 9 bases, there was a span of 16 bases. Germline V gene data show CDR1 as SGHKS and CDR2 as YYEKEE (reference sequence). The CDR3 length is 14 residues. The CDR3 coding sequence is TGTGCCAGCAGCTTCCCTTTGGGCGGGGTAACGCAGTATTTT. It codes for CASSFPLGGVTQYF.

The chain has TRBV6-2 or TRBV6-3 and TRBJ2-6; unclear D gene. Per the germline V gene, CDR1 is MNHEY and CDR2 is SVGEGT. This CDR3 has 17 amino acids. Trimming took 8 bases from V and 0 from J, leaving 17 bases between them. The CDR3 sequence is CASGPQTKSSGANVLTF. The CDR3 DNA is TGTGCCAGCGGCCCGCAGACAAAGAGCTCTGGGGCCAACGTCCTGACTTTC.

The CDR3 bases are TGTGCCAGCAGCCTCCTAGTGGGGGGGTACACTGAAGCTTTCTTT. It specifies CASSLLVGGYTEAFF. The chain has TRBV14 and TRBJ1-1; a possible D gene is TRBD1 (5 bases). The CDR3 is 15 residues long. V was pared by 4 bases and J by 3 bases, with 15 bases between. Germline CDR1 and CDR2: SGHDN and FVKESK. The variable domain in full, completed from reference TRBV14 and TRBJ1-1, reads EAGVTQFPSHSVIEKGQTVTLRCDPISGHDNLYWYRRVMGKEIKFLLHFVKESKQDESGMPNNRFLAERTGGTYSTLKVQPAELEDSGVYFCASSLLVGGYTEAFFGQGTRLTVV.

The gene calls are TRBV7-2 and TRBJ1-3; 7 bases align to TRBD1. V shed 5 bases and J 4 bases; nucleotides not matched to a gene: 11. The CDR3 spans 16 residues. Germline-derived CDR1 and CDR2 are SGHTA and FQGNSA. CDR3 loop: CASSRYRDREGNTIYF. The CDR3 coding sequence is TGTGCCAGCAGCCGGTACCGGGACAGAGAAGGAAACACCATATATTTT.

The chain joins TRBV11-3 to TRBJ2-7; 9 nucleotides match TRBD1. The CDR3 is made up of 13 amino acids. Germline CDR1 SGHNT, CDR2 YENEEA. The V and J ends lost 4 bases and 7 bases, in that order; junction bases with no gene match: 5. In DNA form, the CDR3 reads TGTGCCAGCAGCTCGGACAGGGGTGGAGAGCAGTACTTC. This sequence encodes CASSSDRGGEQYF.

The chain joins TRBV5-5 to TRBJ2-3; the D is unclear. The CDR3 length is 11 residues. With 4 bases removed from V and 8 bases from J, the gap between germline ends came to 8 bases. Germline lookup yields CDR1 SGHKS and CDR2 YYEKEE (reference sequence). CDR3 protein: CASSATFTQYF. The DNA of the CDR3 is TGTGCCAGCAGCGCAACATTTACGCAGTATTTT.

The chain is built from TRBV7-8 and TRBJ1-5, with D unresolved. This CDR3 contains 16 residues. Looked up from germline, CDR1 is SGHVS and CDR2 is FQNEAQ. The V gene lost 5 bases and the J gene lost 5 bases, with 19 bases spanning the gap. CDR3 region: CASSLLRGFGDQPQHF. The DNA of the CDR3 is TGTGCCAGCAGCCTCCTCCGGGGTTTTGGTGATCAGCCCCAGCATTTT.

V and J are TRBV6-5 and TRBJ2-7; D is unclear. Trimming took 0 bases from V and 0 from J, leaving 9 bases between them. Germline V lookup: CDR1 MNHEY, CDR2 SVGAGI. CDR3 length equals 15 residues. The CDR3 loop reads CASSYSVASSYEQYF. CDR3 in DNA: TGTGCCAGCAGTTACTCGGTAGCTTCCTCCTACGAGCAGTACTTC.

The chain has TRBV24-1 and TRBJ1-2, with D possibly TRBD1 on 5 matching bases. The CDR3 extends over 14 amino acids. V was shortened by 5 bases and J by 8 bases, with 17 bases between the two germline ends. Germline CDR1 and CDR2: KGHDR and SFDVKD. In DNA form, the CDR3 reads TGTGCCACCAGTGGGGGCAGGACCCAAGAGGGCTACACCTTC. This gives the protein CATSGGRTQEGYTF.

V and J are TRBV13 and TRBJ1-2; D not resolved. V was cut by 2 bases and J by 8 bases, with 15 bases left in between. Germline-derived CDR1 and CDR2 are PRHDT and FYEKMQ (reference sequence). This CDR3 has 14 residues. The CDR3 sequence is CASSLRRASQGYTF. The CDR3 region has the DNA TGTGCCAGCAGCTTAAGGCGGGCCTCCCAGGGCTACACCTTC.

This clone was detected a few times. The gene calls are TRBV5-1 and TRBJ1-4, with 12 bases aligning to TRBD1. The J segment lost 8 bases and the V segment lost 6 bases, leaving 5 bases of the junction unmatched. The germline V gene has CDR1 SGHRS and CDR2 YFSETQ. The CDR3 has 14 amino acids. The CDR3 bases are TGCGCCAGCAAAGGGACAGGGGGCTTAGAAAAACTGTTTTTT. Translating gives CASKGTGGLEKLFF.

The chain couples TRBV24-1 to TRBJ2-1; 9 bases align to TRBD2. CDR1 is KGHDR, CDR2 SFDVKD, per germline. Unmatched junction bases numbered 10, after V lost 1 base and J lost 10 bases. The CDR3 is made up of 16 amino acids. CDR3 nucleotides: TGTGCCACCAGTGATTTATGGACTAGCGCGTTGAGGGAGCAGTTCTTC. Encoded protein: CATSDLWTSALREQFF.

This rearrangement joins TRBV24-1 to TRBJ2-2; 7 nucleotides match TRBD2. Germline values: CDR1 KGHDR, CDR2 SFDVKD. V trimming: 3 bases; J trimming: 2 bases; junction bases outside the gene matches: 5. The CDR3 is 16 amino acids. CDR3 region: CATSDPRGKNTGELFF. The CDR3 nucleotides read TGTGCCACCAGTGATCCGCGGGGGAAAAACACCGGGGAGCTGTTTTTT.